Presented here are 9 T cell receptor beta chains from one specimen sequenced in a study of blood T cell repertoires in COVID-19. The data were produced by immunoSEQ multiplex PCR, yet TCRdb's version contains in-frame clones alone and is incomplete. The data contain 240,000 or so clones, approximately 85% of them singletons. Input material: peripheral blood. These receptors were obtained from a man aged 80 or over with acute or convalescent COVID-19.

The chain links TRBV19 to TRBJ1-1; D remains unclear. V was cut by 7 bases and J by 1 base, with 10 bases left in between. The CDR3 contains 13 residues. In germline, CDR1 is LNHDA, CDR2 SQIVND (reference sequence). CDR3 region: CASTPDKNTEAFF. In DNA form, the CDR3 reads TGTGCCAGTACCCCCGACAAGAACACTGAAGCTTTCTTT.

J is TRBJ2-7 and V is TRBV6-5, with 8 bases matching TRBD1. J gave up 4 bases and V 11 bases, and 13 bases lay outside the gene matches. Germline loops: CDR1 MNHEY, CDR2 SVGAGI. This CDR3 has 14 residues. CDR3 DNA: TGTGCCTGCCTACCAGGGACAGGCCAATACGAGCAGTACTTC. This gives the protein CACLPGTGQYEQYF.

The chain recombines TRBV6-5 with TRBJ2-1; TRBD1 agrees at 7 bases. The CDR3 contains 16 residues. Germline V gene sequence: CDR1 MNHEY, CDR2 SVGAGI. J lost 6 bases, V lost 2 bases, and 10 bases had no gene match. CDR3 bases: TGTGCCAGCAGTTACCGTGGACAGGCCGAGGCCAATGAGCAGTTCTTC. Translation gives CASSYRGQAEANEQFF.

As regards this clone: Sequence at one end of the junction differs from germline and may be a read error. This chain joins TRBV12-3 or TRBV12-4 and TRBJ1-1; TRBD1 matches 7 bases. There are 13 residues in the CDR3. The CDR3 loop is CANSRDSAYEAFF. CDR3 in DNA: TGTGCCAACAGTCGGGACAGCGCATACGAAGCTTTCTTT.

The chain couples TRBV5-1 to TRBJ2-1, with 9 bases aligning to TRBD2. Looked up from germline, CDR1 is SGHRS and CDR2 is YFSETQ. The CDR3 runs 15 residues. The junction had 4 bases not matched to a gene; V was cut back by 1 base and J by 5 bases. CDR3 residues: CASSLSTSGHNEQFF. The CDR3 nucleotides read TGCGCCAGCAGCTTGTCGACTAGCGGTCACAATGAGCAGTTCTTC.

The chain couples TRBV3-1 (or the pseudogene TRBV3-2) to TRBJ1-1, with TRBD1 matching over 8 bases. The CDR3 has 15 residues. After removal of 1 base from V and 0 bases from J, the junction contained 1 base not matched to a gene. Germline V gene lookup returns CDR1 LGHDT and CDR2 YNNKEL (reference sequence). The CDR3 sequence is CASSQAGQVNTEAFF. As DNA, the CDR3 is TGTGCCAGCAGCCAAGCGGGACAGGTGAACACTGAAGCTTTCTTT.

The CDR3 DNA follows: TGTGCCAGCAGCCCGTTTGTGGGGGCTACCAACACCGGGGAGCTGTTTTTT. Its protein product is CASSPFVGATNTGELFF. This sequence joins TRBV11-2 and TRBJ2-2; D possibly corresponds to TRBD1 (6 bases). Germline V lookup: CDR1 SGHAT, CDR2 FQNNGV. The ends were cut back, 5 bases at V and 2 bases at J, with 18 bases in the middle. The CDR3 contains 17 residues.

The V gene is TRBV2, the J gene TRBJ2-3; TRBD2 aligns across 11 bases. Germline CDR1 SNHLY, CDR2 FYNNEI. This CDR3 contains 17 residues. V was clipped by 2 bases and J by 6 bases; unmatched bases: 10. CDR3 sequence: CASSEKRLAGGTDTQYF. The CDR3, as DNA: TGTGCCAGCAGTGAAAAAAGGCTAGCGGGGGGTACTGATACGCAGTATTTT.

The chain carries TRBV10-3 and TRBJ1-5; 10 bases are a match to TRBD1. Germline CDR1 and CDR2: ENHRY and SYGVKD. This CDR3 comprises 15 residues. The V segment lost 6 bases and the J segment 5 bases; nucleotides outside the gene matches: 7. CDR3 coding DNA: TGTGCCATCAGGGCCGGGACAGGGGACCATCAGCCCCAGCATTTT. It yields the protein CAIRAGTGDHQPQHF.